What follows is one T cell receptor beta chain and its context. Its cognate antigen is unknown. The libraries of TRB cDNA were prepared using 5' RACE with UMI labels. For each CDR3 protein, TCRdb gives one entry from its re-call of the 5' RACE reads, without DNA. The repertoire table contains 90,000 to 95,000 distinct CDR3 sequences. These data come from a study of CXCR3-negative and CXCR3-positive naive CD8 T cells. Overall study context: Some 150 million TRB reads in total, about 1.5 +/- 0.3 million per library. Overall study results and limits: Whereas both naive subsets had comparably high diversity, memory CD8+ cells had much lower diversity.

Naive CD8+ T lymphocytes were specified as CD45RO-CCR7+CD27+CD95-. The CDR3 sequence is 13 residues long. CDR1 and CDR2 (germline): SNHLY, FYNNEI. This TCR derives from a human donor in good health. Some clones in this sample may be carry-over from other donors' samples. The rearrangement links TRBV2 to TRBJ2-7; the TCRdb D gene call, TRBD2, has no DNA to confirm it. Source material: naive CXCR3- CD8+ T cells from blood. As for subset: CD45RO-CCR7+CD27+CD95- naive CD8+ T cells lacking CXCR3 (TNR3-). CDR3 loop: CASRGLSAYEQYF.